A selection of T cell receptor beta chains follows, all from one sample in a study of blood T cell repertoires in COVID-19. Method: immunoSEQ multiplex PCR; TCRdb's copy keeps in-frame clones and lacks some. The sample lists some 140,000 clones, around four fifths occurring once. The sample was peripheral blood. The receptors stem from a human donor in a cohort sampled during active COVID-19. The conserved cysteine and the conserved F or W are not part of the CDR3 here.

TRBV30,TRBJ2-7,ACGIGQGVGVEQY
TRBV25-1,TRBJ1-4,ASSEYPGPINEKLF
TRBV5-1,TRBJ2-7,ASSLDRGEYEQY
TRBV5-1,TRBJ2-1,ASSSGQGYLNEQF
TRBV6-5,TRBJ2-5,ASNEGGWETQY
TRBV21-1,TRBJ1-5,ASSTHRVNQPQH
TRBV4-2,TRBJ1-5,ASSQDVAGNQPQH
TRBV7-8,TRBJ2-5,ASSLESRNGGTETQY
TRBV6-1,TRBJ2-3,ASSEVTSGGTDTQY
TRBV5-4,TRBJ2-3,ASSPWAGPSTDTQY
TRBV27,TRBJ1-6,ASSELGQGSNSPLH
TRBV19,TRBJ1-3,ASTRDRVPGNTIY
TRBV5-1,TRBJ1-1,ASSGGTGATEAF
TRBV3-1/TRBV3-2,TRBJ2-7,ASSQVGGLGPYEQY